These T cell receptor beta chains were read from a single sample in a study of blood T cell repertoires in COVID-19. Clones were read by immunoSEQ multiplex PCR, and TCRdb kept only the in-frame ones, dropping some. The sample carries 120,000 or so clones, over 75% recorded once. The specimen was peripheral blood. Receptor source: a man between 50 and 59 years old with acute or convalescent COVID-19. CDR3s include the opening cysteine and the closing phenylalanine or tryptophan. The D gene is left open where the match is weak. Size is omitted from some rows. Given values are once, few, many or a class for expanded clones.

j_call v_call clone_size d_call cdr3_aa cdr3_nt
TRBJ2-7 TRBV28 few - CASSLPPGPSSYEQYF TGTGCCAGCAGTTTGCCCCCAGGGCCCAGCTCCTACGAGCAGTACTTC
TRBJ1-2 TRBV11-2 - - CASSLDLEDGYTF TGTGCCAGCAGCTTAGATCTGGAGGATGGCTACACCTTC
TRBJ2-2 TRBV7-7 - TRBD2 CASSLSLAGASNTGELFF TGTGCCAGCAGCTTGTCCCTAGCGGGGGCCTCGAACACCGGGGAGCTGTTTTTT
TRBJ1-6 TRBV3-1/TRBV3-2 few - CASSQFGGNSPLHF TGTGCCAGCAGCCAATTCGGGGGTAATTCACCCCTCCACTTT
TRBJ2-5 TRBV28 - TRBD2 CASSSHSGSGKTQYF TGTGCCAGCAGCTCCCATAGCGGGAGTGGAAAGACCCAGTACTTC
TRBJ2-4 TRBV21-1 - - CASSNRARITKFSKNIQYF TGTGCCAGCAGCAATCGCGCCAGGATCACGAAGTTTTCCAAAAACATTCAGTACTTC
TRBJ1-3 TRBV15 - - CATSRDLQGFSGNTIYF TGTGCCACCAGCAGAGATCTGCAGGGATTCTCTGGAAACACCATATATTTT
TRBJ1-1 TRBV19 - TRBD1 CASSITGGNTEAFF TGTGCCAGTAGTATAACAGGGGGTAACACTGAAGCTTTCTTT
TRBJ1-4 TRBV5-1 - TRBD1 CASSLVGQGNIEKLFF TGCGCCAGCAGCTTGGTCGGACAGGGAAATATTGAAAAACTGTTTTTT
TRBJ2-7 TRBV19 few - CASSGGLQGPYEQYF TGTGCCAGTAGCGGAGGGCTACAGGGGCCCTACGAGCAGTACTTC
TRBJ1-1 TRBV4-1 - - CASSQDLGDTEAFF TGCGCCAGCAGCCAAGATCTCGGTGACACTGAAGCTTTCTTT
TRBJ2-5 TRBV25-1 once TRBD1 CASTSDRGIFVETQYF TGTGCCAGTACCAGCGACAGGGGAATTTTCGTAGAGACCCAGTACTTC
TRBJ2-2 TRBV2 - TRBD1 CASTTRDRGHTGELFF TGTGCCAGCACCACCCGGGACAGGGGCCACACCGGGGAGCTGTTTTTT
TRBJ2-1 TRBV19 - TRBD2 CASSTPGLAGGEQFF TGTGCCAGTAGTACCCCGGGACTAGCGGGAGGGGAGCAGTTCTTC
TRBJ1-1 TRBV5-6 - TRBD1 CASSLTGGTQAFF TGTGCCAGCAGCCTCACAGGGGGCACGCAAGCTTTCTTT
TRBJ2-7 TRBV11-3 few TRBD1 CASSLRDRVHYEQYF TGTGCCAGCAGCTTAAGGGACAGGGTTCACTACGAGCAGTACTTC
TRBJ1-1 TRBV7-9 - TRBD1 CASSLRTGQNTEAFF TGTGCCAGCAGCCTGAGGACAGGGCAGAACACTGAAGCTTTCTTT
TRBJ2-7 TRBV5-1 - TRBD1 CASRGQGINEQYF TGCGCCAGCAGGGGACAGGGGATTAACGAGCAGTACTTC
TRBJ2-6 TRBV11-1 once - CASSLDFGANVLTF TGTGCCAGCAGCTTAGACTTTGGGGCCAACGTCCTGACTTTC
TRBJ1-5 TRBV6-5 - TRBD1 CASSNRGDQPQHF TGTGCCAGCAGTAACAGGGGGGATCAGCCCCAGCATTTT
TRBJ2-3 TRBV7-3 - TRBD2 CASSLSGSWTDTQYF TGTGCCAGCAGCTTAAGCGGGAGTTGGACAGATACGCAGTATTTT
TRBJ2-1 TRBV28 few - CASSLARSNEQFF TGTGCCAGCAGTTTGGCCCGTTCGAATGAGCAGTTCTTC
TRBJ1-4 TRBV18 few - CASSDRRGINEKLFF TGTGCCAGCTCAGATAGACGGGGGATTAATGAAAAACTGTTTTTT
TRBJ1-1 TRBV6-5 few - CASRSTGSEAFF TGTGCCAGCAGAAGTACAGGGTCGGAAGCTTTCTTT
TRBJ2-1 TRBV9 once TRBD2 CASSVGLHGLAYNEQFF TGTGCCAGCAGCGTAGGATTGCATGGACTAGCGTACAATGAGCAGTTCTTC
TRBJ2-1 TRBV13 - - CASSSGLVAAYNEQFF TGTGCCAGCAGCTCCGGACTCGTAGCGGCTTACAATGAGCAGTTCTTC
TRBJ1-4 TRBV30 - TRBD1 CAWNSGQGINEKLFF TGTGCCTGGAATTCGGGACAGGGAATTAATGAAAAACTGTTTTTT
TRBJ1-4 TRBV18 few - CASSAGTNNEKLFF TGTGCCAGCTCAGCCGGGACAAATAATGAAAAACTGTTTTTT
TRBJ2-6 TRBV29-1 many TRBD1 CSVARGGPSGANVLTF TGCAGCGTTGCGAGAGGGGGCCCCTCTGGGGCCAACGTCCTGACTTTC